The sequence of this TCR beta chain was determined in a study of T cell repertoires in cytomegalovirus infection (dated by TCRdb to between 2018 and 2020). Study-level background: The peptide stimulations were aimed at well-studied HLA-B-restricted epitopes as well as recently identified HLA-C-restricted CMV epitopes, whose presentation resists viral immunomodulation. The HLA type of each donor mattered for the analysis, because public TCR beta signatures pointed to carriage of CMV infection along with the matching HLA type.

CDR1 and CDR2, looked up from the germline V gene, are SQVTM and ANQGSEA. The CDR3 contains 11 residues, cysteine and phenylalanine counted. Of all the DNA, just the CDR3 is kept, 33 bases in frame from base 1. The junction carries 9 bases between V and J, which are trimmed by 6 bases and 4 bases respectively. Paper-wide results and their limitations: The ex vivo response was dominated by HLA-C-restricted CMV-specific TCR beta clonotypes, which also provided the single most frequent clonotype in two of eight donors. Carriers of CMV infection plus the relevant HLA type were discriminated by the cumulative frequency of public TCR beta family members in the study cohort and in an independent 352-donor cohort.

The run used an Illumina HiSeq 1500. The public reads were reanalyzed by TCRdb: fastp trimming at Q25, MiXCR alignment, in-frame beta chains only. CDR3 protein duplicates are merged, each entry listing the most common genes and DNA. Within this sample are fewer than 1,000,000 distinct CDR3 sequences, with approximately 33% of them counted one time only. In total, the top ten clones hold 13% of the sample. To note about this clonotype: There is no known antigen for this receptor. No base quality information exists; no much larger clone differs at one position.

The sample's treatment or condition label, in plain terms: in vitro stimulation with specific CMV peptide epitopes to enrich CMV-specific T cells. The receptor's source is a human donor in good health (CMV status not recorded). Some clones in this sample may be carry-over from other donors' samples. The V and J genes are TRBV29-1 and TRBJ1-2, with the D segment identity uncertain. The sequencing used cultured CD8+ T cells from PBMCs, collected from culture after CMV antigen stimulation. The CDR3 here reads CSVEMRYGYTF. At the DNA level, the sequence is TGCAGCGTCGAAATGCGCTATGGCTACACCTTC.